The source of this T cell receptor beta chain is a study of blood T cells in healthy people across ages (dated by TCRdb to the mid-2010s). Regarding the research as a whole: In model experiments, roughly one uniquely barcoded TCR beta cDNA molecule per two T cells was captured by template switching. The study measured age-related changes in TCR beta repertoire diversity using deep sequencing normalized with unique cDNA molecular identifiers. Four age groups were formed from the donors: young (average approximately 15 years), middle-aged (around 40), aged (about 68) and long-lived (around 82). To avoid experimental bias, donors of different ages were distributed randomly across sequencing lanes. The study analyzed two additional independent replicas of 1 million unique cDNA reads from the same blood draw for two donors, one aged 18 to 30 and one aged 80 or older.

Libraries were constructed by 5' RACE. Instrument on record: Illumina HiSeq 2500. A second PCR of 7 to 11 cycles was performed with a sample-barcoded 5' primer and a J-beta primer mix. A template-switch 5' adaptor carrying 12 random nucleotides introduced a unique molecular identifier onto each TCR beta cDNA molecule. Each sample yielded at least 2.5 million CDR3-containing paired-end reads. First-strand cDNA was synthesized from all RNA with the Mint cDNA synthesis kit, primed by a TRBC-specific oligonucleotide. After uracil-DNA glycosylase treatment, a first 18-cycle PCR used universal primers M1SS and BC2_uni_R on all cDNA. The paper's processing steps were these. For normalization, 1 million high-quality reads, each with a distinct molecular identifier, were randomly selected from each sample. Instead of being binned into consensus sequences, reads that shared molecular identifiers were thrown out. CDR3 identification, clonotype clustering and error correction used MiTCR with a Q25 quality threshold and the strictest error-elimination algorithm. A nonparametric unseen species model with Euler transformation was used to estimate a lower bound on total TCR beta diversity. TCRdb handled the public reads itself, with Q25 trimming in fastp and clone calling in MiXCR, and kept productive beta chains. All rows with the same CDR3 protein become a single entry with the most common DNA and genes. The V and J calls here are based on TCRdb, not the publication. The sample table contains 1.5 million to 2 million distinct CDR3 sequences; only one count was recorded for about 50% of them. The ten largest make up roughly 2% of the sample.

There are 13 amino acids in the CDR3, from cysteine to phenylalanine inclusive. Only the CDR3 DNA is retained, 39 bases long and in frame from the first base. Looking up the germline V gene (reference sequence) yields CDR1 DFQATT and CDR2 SNEGSKA. V lost 5 bases and J lost 2 bases, and the count of bases not matched to a germline gene is 5. Donors were 30 to 45 systemically healthy Caucasian individuals from Russia aged roughly 6 to 95 years. Around 10 milliliters of peripheral blood were drawn from each donor into EDTA-treated Vacutainer tubes. Ficoll-Paque density-gradient centrifugation was used to isolate PBMCs, with at least 7 million per sample. Total RNA was extracted from PBMCs with Trizol reagent, with at least 6 micrograms obtained per sample. The percentages of naive CD45RAhigh/CD27high T cells were determined by flow cytometry on a PBMC aliquot from every donor. This clonotype was counted only a few times. This clone's antigen is unknown. Base qualities were left out, and no much larger clone turns up one base away.

The paper as a whole reports these results and caveats: There was a strong correlation between observed TCR beta diversity and the percentage of naive T cells measured by flow cytometry. Because donor CMV infection status was unknown, age-related changes in expanded clonotypes were potentially confounded. Since profiling was done on bulk unsorted PBMCs, naive and antigen-experienced compartments could not be conclusively compared. Compared with the aged group, the long-lived group had more naive CD4+ T cells, fewer expanded clones and increased TCR diversity, suggesting age selection. Total diversity estimates from one million sequenced T cells were considered lower bounds and underestimates. As age increased, observed TCR beta diversity per million T cells dropped in a roughly linear way, and a significant reduction was already evident by age approximately 40.

Sequencing was done on a sample of blood. The source is a woman aged 40 to 50 in good health. The chain links TRBV20-1 with TRBJ2-5; 7 bases in between match TRBD1. The encoded CDR3 is CSAGTDKQETQYF. The nucleotide sequence is given as TGCAGTGCTGGGACAGATAAACAAGAGACCCAGTACTTC.